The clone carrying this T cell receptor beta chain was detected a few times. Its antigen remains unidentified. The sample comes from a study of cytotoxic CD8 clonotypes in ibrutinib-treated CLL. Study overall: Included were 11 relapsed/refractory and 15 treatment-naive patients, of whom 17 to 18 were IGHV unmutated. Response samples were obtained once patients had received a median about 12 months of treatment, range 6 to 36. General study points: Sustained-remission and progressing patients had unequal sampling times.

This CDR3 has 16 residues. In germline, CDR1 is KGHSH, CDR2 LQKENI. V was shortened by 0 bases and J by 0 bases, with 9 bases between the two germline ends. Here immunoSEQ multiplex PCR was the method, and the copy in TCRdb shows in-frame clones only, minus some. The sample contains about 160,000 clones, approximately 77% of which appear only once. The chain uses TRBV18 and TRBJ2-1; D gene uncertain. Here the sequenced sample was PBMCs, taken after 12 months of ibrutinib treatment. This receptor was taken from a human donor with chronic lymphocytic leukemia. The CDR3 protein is CASSPPRGSSYNEQFF. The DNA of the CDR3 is TGTGCCAGCTCACCACCCCGAGGCAGCTCCTACAATGAGCAGTTCTTC. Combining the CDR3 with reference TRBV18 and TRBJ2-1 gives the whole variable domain NAGVMQNPRHLVRRRGQEARLRCSPMKGHSHVYWYRQLPEEGLKFMVYLQKENIIDESGMPKERFSAEFPKEGPSILRIQQVVRGDSAAYFCASSPPRGSSYNEQFFGPGTRLTVL.